This record concerns one TCR beta chain sequence. Germline loops: CDR1 MNHNY, CDR2 SVGAGI (reference sequence). This CDR3 has 15 amino acids. The ends were cut back, 2 bases at V and 2 bases at J, with 9 bases in the middle. Profiling relied on immunoSEQ multiplex PCR, and the TCRdb table lists in-frame clones only, not all of them. This sample carries around 76,000 clones, about nine tenths of them seen once, and the ten largest clones take 9.5%. The source of the sample is a study of control samples from healthy donors and cancer patients. V usage is TRBV6-6 and J usage is TRBJ2-2; D gene unclear. This clonotype was sampled from a woman aged 45-65 years with colorectal cancer. Sequenced input: PBMCs. The CDR3 loop reads CASSYGRVNTGELFF. CDR3 nucleotide sequence: TGTGCCAGCAGTTACGGTCGAGTTAACACCGGGGAGCTGTTTTTT.